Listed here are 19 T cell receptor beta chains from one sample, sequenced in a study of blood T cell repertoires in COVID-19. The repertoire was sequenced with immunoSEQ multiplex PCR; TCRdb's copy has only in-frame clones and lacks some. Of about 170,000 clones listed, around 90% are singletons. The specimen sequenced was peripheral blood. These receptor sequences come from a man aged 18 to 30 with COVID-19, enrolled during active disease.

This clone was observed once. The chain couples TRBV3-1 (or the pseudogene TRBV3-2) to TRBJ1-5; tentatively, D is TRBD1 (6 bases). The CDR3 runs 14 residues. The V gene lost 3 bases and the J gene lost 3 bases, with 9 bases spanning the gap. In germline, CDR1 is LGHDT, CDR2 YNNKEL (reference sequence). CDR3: CASSHTGSNQPQHF. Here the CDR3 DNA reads TGTGCCAGCAGCCACACAGGGTCCAATCAGCCCCAGCATTTT.

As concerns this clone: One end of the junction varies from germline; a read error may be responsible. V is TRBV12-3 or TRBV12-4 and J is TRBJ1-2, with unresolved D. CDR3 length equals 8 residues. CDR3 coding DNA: TGTGCCAGCAGTTTAGGTCACTTC. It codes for CASSLGHF.

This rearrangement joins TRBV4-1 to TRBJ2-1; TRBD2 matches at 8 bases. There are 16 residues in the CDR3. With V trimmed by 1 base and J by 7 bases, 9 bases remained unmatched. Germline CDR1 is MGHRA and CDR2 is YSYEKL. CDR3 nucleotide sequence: TGCGCCAGCAGCCAAGGGCCAGCGGGAGTCTGGAATGAGCAGTTCTTC. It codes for CASSQGPAGVWNEQFF.

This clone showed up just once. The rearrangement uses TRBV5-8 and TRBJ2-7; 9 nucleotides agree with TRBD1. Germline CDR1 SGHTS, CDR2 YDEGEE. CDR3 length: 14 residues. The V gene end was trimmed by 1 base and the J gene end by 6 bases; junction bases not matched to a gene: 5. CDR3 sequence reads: CASSLNRGRGEQYF. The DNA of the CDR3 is TGTGCCAGCAGCTTGAACAGGGGGCGGGGCGAGCAGTACTTC.

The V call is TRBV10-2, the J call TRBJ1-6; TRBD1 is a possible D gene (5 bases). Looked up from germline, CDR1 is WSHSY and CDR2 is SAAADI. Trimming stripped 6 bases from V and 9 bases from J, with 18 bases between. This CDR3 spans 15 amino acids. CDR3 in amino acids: CASSPPGGRGSPLHF. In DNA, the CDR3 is TGCGCCAGCAGCCCCCCGGGGGGTAGGGGTTCACCCCTCCACTTT.

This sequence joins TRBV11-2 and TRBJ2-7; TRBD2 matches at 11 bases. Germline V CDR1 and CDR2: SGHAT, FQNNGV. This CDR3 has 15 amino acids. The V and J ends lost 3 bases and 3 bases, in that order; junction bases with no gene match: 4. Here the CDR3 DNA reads TGTGCCAGCAGCTTCGGGACTAGCGGATACTACGAGCAGTACTTC. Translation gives CASSFGTSGYYEQYF. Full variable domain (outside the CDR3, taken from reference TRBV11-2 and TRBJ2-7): EAGVAQSPRYKIIEKRQSVAFWCNPISGHATLYWYQQILGQGPKLLIQFQNNGVVDDSQLPKDRFSAERLKGVDSTLKIQPAKLEDSAVYLCASSFGTSGYYEQYFGPGTRLTVT.

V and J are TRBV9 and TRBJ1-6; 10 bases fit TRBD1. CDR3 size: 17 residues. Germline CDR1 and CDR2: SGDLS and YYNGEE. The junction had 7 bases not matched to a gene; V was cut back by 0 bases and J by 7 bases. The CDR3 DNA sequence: TGTGCCAGCAGCGTAGCCATCGGGGGACAGGGGAATTCACCCCTCCACTTT. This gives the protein CASSVAIGGQGNSPLHF.

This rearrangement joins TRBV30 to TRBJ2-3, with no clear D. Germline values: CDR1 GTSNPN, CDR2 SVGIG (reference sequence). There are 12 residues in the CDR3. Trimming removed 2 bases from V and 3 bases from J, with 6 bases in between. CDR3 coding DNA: TGTGCCTGGAGTCTCAGAACAGATACGCAGTATTTT. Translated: CAWSLRTDTQYF.

Here the CDR3 reads CASSENRERSNQPQHF. Here the CDR3 DNA reads TGTGCCAGCAGTGAAAATAGGGAGCGGAGCAATCAGCCCCAGCATTTT. J is TRBJ1-5 and V is TRBV6-1; D not resolved. V lost 2 bases, J lost 1 base, and 12 bases lay in between. Per germline, CDR1 MNHNS and CDR2 SASEGT. The CDR3 contains 16 residues.

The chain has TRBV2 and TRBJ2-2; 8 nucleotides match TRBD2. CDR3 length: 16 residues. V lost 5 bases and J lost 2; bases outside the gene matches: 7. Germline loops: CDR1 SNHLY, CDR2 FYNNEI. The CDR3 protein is CASSRSGSTNTGELFF. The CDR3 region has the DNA TGTGCCAGCAGTCGCAGCGGGAGCACCAACACCGGGGAGCTGTTTTTT.

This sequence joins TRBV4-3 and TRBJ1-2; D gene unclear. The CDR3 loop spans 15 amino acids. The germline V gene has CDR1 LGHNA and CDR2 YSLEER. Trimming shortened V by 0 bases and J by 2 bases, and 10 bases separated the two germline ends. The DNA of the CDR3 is TGCGCCAGCAGCCAAGACTTGGGAGGGAACTATGGCTACACCTTC. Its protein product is CASSQDLGGNYGYTF.

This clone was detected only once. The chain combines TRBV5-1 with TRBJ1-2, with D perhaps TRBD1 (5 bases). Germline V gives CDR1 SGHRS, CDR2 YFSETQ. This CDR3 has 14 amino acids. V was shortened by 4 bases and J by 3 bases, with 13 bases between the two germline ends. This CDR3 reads CASSPVGADYGYTF. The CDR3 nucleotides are TGCGCCAGCAGCCCGGTAGGGGCTGACTATGGCTACACCTTC.

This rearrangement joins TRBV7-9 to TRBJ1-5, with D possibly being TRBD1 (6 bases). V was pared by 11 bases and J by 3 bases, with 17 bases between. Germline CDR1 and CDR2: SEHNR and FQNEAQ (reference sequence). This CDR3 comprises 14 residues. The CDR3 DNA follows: TGTGCCCGGGTAGTTGCAGGGGCCAATCAGCCCCAGCATTTT. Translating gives CARVVAGANQPQHF.

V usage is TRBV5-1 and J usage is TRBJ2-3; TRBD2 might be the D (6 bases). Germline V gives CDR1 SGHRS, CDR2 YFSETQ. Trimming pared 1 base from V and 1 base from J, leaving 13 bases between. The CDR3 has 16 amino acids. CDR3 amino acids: CASSLSPGEGTDTQYF. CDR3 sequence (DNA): TGCGCCAGCAGCTTGTCCCCGGGAGAGGGCACAGATACGCAGTATTTT. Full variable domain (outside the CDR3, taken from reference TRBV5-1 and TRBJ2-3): KAGVTQTPRYLIKTRGQQVTLSCSPISGHRSVSWYQQTPGQGLQFLFEYFSETQRNKGNFPGRFSGRQFSNSRSEMNVSTLELGDSALYLCASSLSPGEGTDTQYFGPGTRLTVL.

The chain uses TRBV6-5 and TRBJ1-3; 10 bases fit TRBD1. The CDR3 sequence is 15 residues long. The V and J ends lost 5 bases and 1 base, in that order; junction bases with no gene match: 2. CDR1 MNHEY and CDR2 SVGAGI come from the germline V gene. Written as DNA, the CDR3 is TGTGCCAGCAGTCGACAGGGGGCTTCTGGAAACACCATATATTTT. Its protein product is CASSRQGASGNTIYF.

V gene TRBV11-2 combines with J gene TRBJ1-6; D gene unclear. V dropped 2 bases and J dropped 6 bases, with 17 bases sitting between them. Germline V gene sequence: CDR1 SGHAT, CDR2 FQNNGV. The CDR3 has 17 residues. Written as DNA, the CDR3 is TGTGCCAGCAGCTTAACCAGCATGCGGAATTCTAATTCACCCCTCCACTTT. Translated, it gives CASSLTSMRNSNSPLHF.

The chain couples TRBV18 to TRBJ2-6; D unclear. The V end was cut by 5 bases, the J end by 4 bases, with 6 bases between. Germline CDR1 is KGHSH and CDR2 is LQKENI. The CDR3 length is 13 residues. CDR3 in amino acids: CASSSSGANVLTF. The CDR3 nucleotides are TGTGCCAGCTCATCGTCCGGGGCCAACGTCCTGACTTTC.

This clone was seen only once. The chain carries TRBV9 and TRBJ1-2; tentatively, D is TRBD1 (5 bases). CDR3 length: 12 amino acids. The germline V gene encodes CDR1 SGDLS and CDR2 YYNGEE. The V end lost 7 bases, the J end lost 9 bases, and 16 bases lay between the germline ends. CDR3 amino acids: CASGGVRTSYTF. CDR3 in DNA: TGTGCCAGCGGGGGGGTGCGGACAAGCTACACCTTC.

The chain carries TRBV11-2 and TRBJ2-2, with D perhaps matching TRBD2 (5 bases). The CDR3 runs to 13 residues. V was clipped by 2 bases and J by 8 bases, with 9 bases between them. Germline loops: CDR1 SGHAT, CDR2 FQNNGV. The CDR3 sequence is CASSLRLIGELFF. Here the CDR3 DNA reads TGTGCCAGCAGCTTACGACTAATTGGGGAGCTGTTTTTT. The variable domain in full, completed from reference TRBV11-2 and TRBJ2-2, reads EAGVAQSPRYKIIEKRQSVAFWCNPISGHATLYWYQQILGQGPKLLIQFQNNGVVDDSQLPKDRFSAERLKGVDSTLKIQPAKLEDSAVYLCASSLRLIGELFFGEGSRLTVL.